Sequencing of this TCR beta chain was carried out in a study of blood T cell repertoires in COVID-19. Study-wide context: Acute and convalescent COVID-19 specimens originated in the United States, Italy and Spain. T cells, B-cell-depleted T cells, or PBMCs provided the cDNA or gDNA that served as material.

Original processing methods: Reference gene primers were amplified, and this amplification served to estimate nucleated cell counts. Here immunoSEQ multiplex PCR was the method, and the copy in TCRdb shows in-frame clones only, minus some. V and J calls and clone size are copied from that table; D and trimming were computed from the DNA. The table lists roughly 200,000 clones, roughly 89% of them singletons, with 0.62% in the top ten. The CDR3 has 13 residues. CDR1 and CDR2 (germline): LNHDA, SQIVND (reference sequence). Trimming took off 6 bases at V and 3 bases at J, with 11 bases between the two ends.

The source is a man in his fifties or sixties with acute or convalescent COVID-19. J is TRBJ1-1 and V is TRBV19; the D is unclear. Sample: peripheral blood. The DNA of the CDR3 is TGTGCCAGTAGCCCATCCGGGGACACTGAAGCTTTCTTT. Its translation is CASSPSGDTEAFF.